One sample yielded the 5 T cell receptor beta chains listed below, sequenced in a study of cytomegalovirus exposure and HLA in healthy donors. Vbeta (60) and Jbeta (13) primers were used in the PCR. Some clones are missing from TCRdb's copy, which holds only in-frame ones; the method was immunoSEQ multiplex PCR. Across roughly 140,000 clones, the top ten clones capture 2% to 3% of the sample. The specimen was PBMCs. These receptors all stem from a man aged 35-49 years in good health and CMV-seronegative.

The V and J genes are TRBV6-5 and TRBJ2-5; TRBD2 agrees at 12 bases. The CDR3 has 15 residues. Per germline, CDR1 MNHEY and CDR2 SVGAGI. V trimming: 6 bases; J trimming: 6 bases; junction bases outside the gene matches: 8. The CDR3, as DNA: TGTGCCAGCAGAGAACTAGCGGGGGGCCCAAAGACCCAGTACTTC. It is translated as CASRELAGGPKTQYF.

V gene TRBV7-3 combines with J gene TRBJ2-1; D not certain. The germline CDR1 and CDR2 sequences are SGHTA and FQGTGA. Deletions cut 2 bases from V and 3 bases from J, with 5 bases between. The CDR3 spans 13 residues. CDR3 loop: CASSLSGYNEQFF. Here the CDR3 DNA reads TGTGCCAGCAGCTTATCAGGCTACAATGAGCAGTTCTTC.

The chain joins TRBV7-6 to TRBJ1-1; TRBD1 agrees at 7 bases. CDR1 is SGHVS, CDR2 FNYEAQ, per germline. The CDR3 sequence is 13 residues long. Trimming took 4 bases from V and 1 from J; bases not matched to a gene: 0. The CDR3 bases are TGTGCCAGCAGCTGGACAGGGAACACTGAAGCTTTCTTT. This translates into CASSWTGNTEAFF.

CDR3 nucleotides: TGTGCCAGCACCCTCGCACAGGGAATCAATCAGCCCCAGCATTTT. Translation: CASTLAQGINQPQHF. The chain has TRBV5-6 and TRBJ1-5, with D possibly matching TRBD1 (6 bases). V gave up 6 bases and J gave up 3 bases, with 16 bases separating them. CDR1 is SGHDT and CDR2 is YYEEEE in the germline V gene. The CDR3 sequence is 15 residues long.

The J gene is TRBJ2-7, the V gene TRBV2, with a tentative D call TRBD2 (6 bases). This CDR3 contains 14 residues. CDR1 and CDR2 (germline): SNHLY, FYNNEI. The V and J ends lost 5 bases and 2 bases respectively, with 13 bases between them. CDR3 protein: CASSKRDSAYEQYF. The CDR3 DNA follows: TGTGCCAGCAGTAAAAGGGACTCTGCCTACGAGCAGTACTTC.